This T cell receptor beta chain comes out of a study of cytomegalovirus exposure and HLA in healthy donors. Study observations and caveats: Most TCR sequences were uncommon, yet certain public TCRs appeared in many donors.

Primers for the PCR totalled 60 Vbeta and 13 Jbeta. Only in-frame clones appear in the TCRdb table, and some are missing; sequencing was by immunoSEQ multiplex PCR. The repertoire holds approximately 180,000 clones, with roughly four fifths as singletons. In regard to this clone: Its matching antigen is unknown.

The sample comprised PBMCs. The sequence derives from a male donor in good health and CMV-seronegative.

As DNA, the CDR3 is TGTGCCAGCAGTTTATACGGGGGTTCACCCCTCCACTTT. This codes for CASSLYGGSPLHF. This chain uses TRBV27 with TRBJ1-6, with D maybe TRBD1 (5 bases). Germline V gives CDR1 MNHEY, CDR2 SMNVEV (reference sequence). This CDR3 is 13 amino acids long. V gave up 1 base and J gave up 9 bases, with 7 bases separating them.